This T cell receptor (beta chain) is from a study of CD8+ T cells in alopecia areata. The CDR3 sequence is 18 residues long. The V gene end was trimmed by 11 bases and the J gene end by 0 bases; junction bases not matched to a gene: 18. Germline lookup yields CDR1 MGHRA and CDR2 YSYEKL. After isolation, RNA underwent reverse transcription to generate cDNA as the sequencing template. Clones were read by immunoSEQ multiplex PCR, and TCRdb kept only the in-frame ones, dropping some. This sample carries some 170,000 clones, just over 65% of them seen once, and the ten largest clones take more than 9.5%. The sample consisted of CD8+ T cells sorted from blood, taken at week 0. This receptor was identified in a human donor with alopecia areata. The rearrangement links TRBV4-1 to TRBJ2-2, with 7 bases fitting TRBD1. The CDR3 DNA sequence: TGCGCCGGACATTGCATGGGACAGAGAGTTTCGAACACCGGGGAGCTGTTTTTT. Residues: CAGHCMGQRVSNTGELFF.